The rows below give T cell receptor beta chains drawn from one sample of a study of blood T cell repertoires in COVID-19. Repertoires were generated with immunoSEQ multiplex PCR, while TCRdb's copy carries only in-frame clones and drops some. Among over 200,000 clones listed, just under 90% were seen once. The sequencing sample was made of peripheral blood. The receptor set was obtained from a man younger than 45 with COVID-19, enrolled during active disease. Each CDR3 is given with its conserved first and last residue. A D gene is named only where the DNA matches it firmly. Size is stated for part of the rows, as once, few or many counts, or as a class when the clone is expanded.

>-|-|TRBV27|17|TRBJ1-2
CASSLTQGQGKNYGYTF
TGTGCCAGCAGTTTGACACAAGGCCAGGGAAAGAACTATGGCTACACCTTC
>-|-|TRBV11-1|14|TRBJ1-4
CASSLRGIGEKLFF
TGTGCCAGCAGCTTAAGGGGGATTGGAGAAAAACTGTTTTTT
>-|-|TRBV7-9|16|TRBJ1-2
CASSWDGQRANYGYTF
TGTGCCAGCAGCTGGGATGGACAGCGAGCTAACTATGGCTACACCTTC
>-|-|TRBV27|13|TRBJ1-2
CASSPLGLYGYTF
TGTGCCAGCAGTCCGCTGGGGCTCTATGGCTACACCTTC
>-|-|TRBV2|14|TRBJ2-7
CASSGQENIYEQYF
TGTGCCAGCAGTGGACAGGAAAACATCTACGAGCAGTACTTC
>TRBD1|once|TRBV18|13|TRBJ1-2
CASSPRQGDGYTF
TGTGCCAGCTCACCCAGACAGGGAGATGGCTACACCTTC
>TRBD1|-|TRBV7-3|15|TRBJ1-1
CASSPGGLANTEAFF
TGTGCCAGCAGCCCAGGGGGCCTCGCAAACACTGAAGCTTTCTTT
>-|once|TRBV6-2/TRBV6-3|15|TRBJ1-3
CASSYFGSSGNTIYF
TGTGCCAGCAGTTATTTCGGGTCATCTGGAAACACCATATATTTT
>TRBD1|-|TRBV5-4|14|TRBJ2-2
CASSSGTVTGELFF
TGTGCCAGCAGCTCCGGGACAGTAACCGGGGAGCTGTTTTTT
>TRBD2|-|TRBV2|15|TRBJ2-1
CASSSLASGNNEQFF
TGTGCCAGCAGCTCTTTGGCTAGCGGGAACAATGAGCAGTTCTTC
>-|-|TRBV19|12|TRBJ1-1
CASKTGGTEAFF
TGTGCCAGTAAGACAGGTGGAACTGAAGCTTTCTTT
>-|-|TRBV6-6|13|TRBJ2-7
CASSYGQFNEQYF
TGTGCCAGCAGTTATGGACAATTCAACGAGCAGTACTTC
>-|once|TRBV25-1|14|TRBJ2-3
CASSEPRLADTQYF
TGTGCCAGCAGTGAACCGCGACTAGCAGATACGCAGTATTTT
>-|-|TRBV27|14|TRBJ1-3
CASREQSSGNTIYF
TGTGCCAGCAGAGAACAGAGCTCTGGAAACACCATATATTTT
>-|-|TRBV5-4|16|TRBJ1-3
CASSLGQGTRGNTIYF
TGTGCCAGCAGCTTAGGGCAGGGAACGAGGGGAAACACCATATATTTT
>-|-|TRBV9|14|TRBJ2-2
CASSGTINTGELFF
TGTGCCAGCAGCGGGACTATCAACACCGGGGAGCTGTTTTTT
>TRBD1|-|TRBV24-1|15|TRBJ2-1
CATSDAGQGGNEQFF
TGTGCCACCAGTGATGCAGGACAGGGGGGGAATGAGCAGTTCTTC
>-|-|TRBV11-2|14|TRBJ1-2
CASSSLGGAEGYTF
TGTGCCAGCAGCTCCCTCGGGGGGGCGGAGGGCTACACCTTC
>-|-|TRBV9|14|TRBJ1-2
CASSVGGGNYGYTF
TGTGCCAGCAGCGTAGGTGGGGGCAACTATGGCTACACCTTC
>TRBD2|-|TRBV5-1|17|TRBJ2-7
CASSLLAGLAGAGEQYF
TGCGCCAGCAGCTTGCTGGCAGGTCTAGCGGGAGCCGGCGAGCAGTACTTC
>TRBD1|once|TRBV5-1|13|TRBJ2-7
CASSLTGGYEQYF
TGCGCCAGCAGCTTGACAGGGGGCTACGAGCAGTACTTC
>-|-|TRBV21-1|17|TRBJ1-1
CASSKPHIGEFGTEAFF
TGTGCCAGCAGCAAACCACACATTGGAGAGTTCGGCACTGAAGCTTTCTTT
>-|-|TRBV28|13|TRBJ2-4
CASSDRAKNIQYF
TGTGCCAGCAGCGACAGGGCCAAAAACATTCAGTACTTC
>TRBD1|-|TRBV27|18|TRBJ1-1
CASSSRTGGNFMNTEAFF
TGTGCCAGCAGTTCCAGGACAGGGGGCAACTTCATGAACACTGAAGCTTTCTTT
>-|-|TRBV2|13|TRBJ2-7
CASNRDTTDEQYF
TGTGCCAGCAACCGGGACACCACGGACGAGCAGTACTTC
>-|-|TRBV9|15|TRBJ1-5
CASSVAGEGYQPQHF
TGTGCCAGCAGCGTAGCCGGGGAAGGCTATCAGCCCCAGCATTTT
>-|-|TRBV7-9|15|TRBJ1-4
CASSGGRSTNEKLFF
TGTGCCAGCAGCGGGGGGAGATCAACTAATGAAAAACTGTTTTTT
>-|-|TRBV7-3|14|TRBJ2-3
CASSPDWSADTQYF
TGTGCCAGCAGCCCCGATTGGAGTGCAGATACGCAGTATTTT
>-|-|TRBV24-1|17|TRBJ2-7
CATSDRNEGQRTYEQYF
TGTGCCACCAGTGACCGAAACGAGGGCCAGCGGACTTACGAGCAGTACTTC
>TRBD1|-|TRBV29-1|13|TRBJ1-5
CSIRQGINQPQHF
TGCAGCATTAGACAGGGTATCAACCAGCCCCAGCATTTT
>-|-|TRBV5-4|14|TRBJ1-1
CASSLPGMNTEAFF
TGTGCCAGCAGCTTGCCAGGCATGAACACTGAAGCTTTCTTT
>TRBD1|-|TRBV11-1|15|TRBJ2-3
CATTDRSGPTDTQYF
TGTGCCACTACGGACAGGTCGGGACCCACAGATACGCAGTATTTT
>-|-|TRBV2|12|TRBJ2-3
CASSLYTDTQYF
TGTGCCAGCAGTCTCTACACAGATACGCAGTATTTT
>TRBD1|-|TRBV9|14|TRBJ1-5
CASSLTTGGQPQHF
TGTGCCAGCAGCCTCACGACAGGGGGGCAGCCCCAGCATTTT
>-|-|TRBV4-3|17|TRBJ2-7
CASSYNLDPVGSYEQYF
TGCGCCAGCAGCTACAATCTAGACCCCGTGGGCTCCTACGAGCAGTACTTC
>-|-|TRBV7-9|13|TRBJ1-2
CASSVGWQDGYTF
TGTGCCAGCAGTGTAGGCTGGCAGGATGGCTACACCTTC
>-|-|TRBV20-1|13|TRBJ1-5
CSAGGLAGRPQHF
TGCAGTGCTGGTGGACTGGCGGGAAGGCCCCAGCATTTT
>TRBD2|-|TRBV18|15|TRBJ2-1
CASSPGTSAYNEQFF
TGTGCCAGCTCACCCGGGACTAGCGCTTACAATGAGCAGTTCTTC
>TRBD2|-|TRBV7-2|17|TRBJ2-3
CASSLAWTSGTTDTQYF
TGTGCCAGCAGCTTAGCTTGGACTAGCGGGACCACAGATACGCAGTATTTT
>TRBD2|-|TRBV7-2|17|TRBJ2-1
CASSLSLASGSRNEQFF
TGTGCCAGCAGCTTATCCTTGGCCAGCGGGAGCCGCAATGAGCAGTTCTTC
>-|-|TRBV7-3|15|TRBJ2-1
CASSTAVASYNEQFF
TGTGCCAGCAGCACCGCAGTAGCGTCCTACAATGAGCAGTTCTTC
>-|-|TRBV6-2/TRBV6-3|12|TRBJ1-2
CASSYGQYGYTF
TGTGCCAGCAGTTACGGACAGTATGGCTACACCTTC
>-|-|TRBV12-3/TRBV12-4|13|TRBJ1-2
CASSLGATDGYTF
TGTGCCAGCAGTTTAGGTGCAACTGATGGCTACACCTTC
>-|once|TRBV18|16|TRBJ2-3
CASSPQGGSLGDTQYF
TGTGCCAGCTCACCACAGGGGGGGTCCCTCGGAGATACGCAGTATTTT
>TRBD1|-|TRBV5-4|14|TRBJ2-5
CASSSWTGQETQYF
TGTGCCAGCAGCTCCTGGACAGGGCAAGAGACCCAGTACTTC
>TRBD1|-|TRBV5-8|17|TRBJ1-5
CASRPRDRALDSQPQHF
TGTGCCAGCAGGCCGCGGGACAGGGCTTTGGATAGTCAGCCCCAGCATTTT
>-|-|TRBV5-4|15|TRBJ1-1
CASSLLSGGDSEAFF
TGTGCCAGCAGCTTGTTGTCGGGGGGGGACTCTGAAGCTTTCTTT
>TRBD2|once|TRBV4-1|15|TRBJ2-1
CASSQVLAAYNEQFF
TGCGCCAGCAGCCAAGTCCTAGCGGCTTACAATGAGCAGTTCTTC
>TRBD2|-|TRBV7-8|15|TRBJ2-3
CASNLAGEDTDTQYF
TGTGCCAGCAACCTAGCGGGAGAGGACACAGATACGCAGTATTTT
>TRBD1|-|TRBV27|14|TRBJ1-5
CASSRQGSVQPQHF
TGTGCCAGCAGCCGACAGGGGTCTGTACAGCCCCAGCATTTT
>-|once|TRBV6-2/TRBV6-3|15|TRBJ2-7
CASSLLVPTLYEQYF
TGTGCCAGCAGTCTACTAGTACCAACTCTTTACGAGCAGTACTTC